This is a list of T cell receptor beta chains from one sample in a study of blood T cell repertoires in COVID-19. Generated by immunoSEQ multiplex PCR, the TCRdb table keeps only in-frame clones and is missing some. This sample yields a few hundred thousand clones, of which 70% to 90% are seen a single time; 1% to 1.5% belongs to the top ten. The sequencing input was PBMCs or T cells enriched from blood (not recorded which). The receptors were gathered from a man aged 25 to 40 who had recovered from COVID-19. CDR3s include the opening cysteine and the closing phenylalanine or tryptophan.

CDR3: CASRTSEVNEQFF
V: TRBV6-5

CDR3: CASSQGLYNEKLFF
V: TRBV4-3

CDR3: CASSPNGGEAFF
V: TRBV11-3

CDR3: CASSPGGRDEAFF
V: TRBV5-4

CDR3: CASSIRSDNTEAFF
V: TRBV19

CDR3: CASSQDRNIQYF
V: TRBV11-2

CDR3: CASSEGQGYAFF
V: TRBV10-2

CDR3: CASSLSQGASNYGYTF
V: TRBV27

CDR3: CASGSTGRDGYTF
V: TRBV12-5

CDR3: CASSQGAGWLGQPQHF
V: TRBV4-2

CDR3: CASSQRNLRQNNSPLHF
V: TRBV4-2

CDR3: CASRGTGMSGELFF
V: TRBV6-5

CDR3: CASSGSYQPQHF
V: TRBV19

CDR3: CASSLAQGTAAYGYTF
V: TRBV5-4

CDR3: CASSEPGQGLSYNSPLHF
V: TRBV25-1

CDR3: CASMGETTGNTIYF
V: TRBV2

CDR3: CASSYFMQETQYF
V: TRBV6-5

CDR3: CASSDLLHRGNYEQYF
V: TRBV14

CDR3: CASSFTEPRSPQYF
V: TRBV27

CDR3: CASSLARGTEAFF
V: TRBV11-2

CDR3: CASSLSSNQPQHF
V: TRBV12-3/TRBV12-4

CDR3: CASSSSLRAYEQYF
V: TRBV5-6